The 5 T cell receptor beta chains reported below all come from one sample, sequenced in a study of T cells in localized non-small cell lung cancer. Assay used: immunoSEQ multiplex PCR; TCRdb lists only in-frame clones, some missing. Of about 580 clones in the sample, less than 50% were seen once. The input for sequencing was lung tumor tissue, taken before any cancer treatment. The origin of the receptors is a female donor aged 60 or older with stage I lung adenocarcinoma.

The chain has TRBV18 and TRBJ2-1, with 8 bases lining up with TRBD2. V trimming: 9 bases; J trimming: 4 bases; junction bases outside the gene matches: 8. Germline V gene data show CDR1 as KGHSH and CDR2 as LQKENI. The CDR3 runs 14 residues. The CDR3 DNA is TGTGCCAGTTCCCCGGGGGGGAATTACAATGAGCAGTTCTTC. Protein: CASSPGGNYNEQFF.

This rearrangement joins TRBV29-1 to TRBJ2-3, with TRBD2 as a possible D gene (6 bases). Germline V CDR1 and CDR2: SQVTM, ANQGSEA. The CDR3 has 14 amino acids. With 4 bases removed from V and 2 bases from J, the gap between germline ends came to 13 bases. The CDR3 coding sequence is TGCAGCGTTGGGGGGACTTATTTCACAGATACGCAGTATTTT. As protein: CSVGGTYFTDTQYF.

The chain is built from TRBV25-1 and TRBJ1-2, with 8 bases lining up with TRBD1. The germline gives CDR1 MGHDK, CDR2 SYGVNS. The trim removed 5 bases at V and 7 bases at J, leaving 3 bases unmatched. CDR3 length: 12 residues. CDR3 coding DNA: TGTGCCAGCAGTCAGGGGGCGTTTGGCTACACCTTC. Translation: CASSQGAFGYTF.

The CDR3 DNA sequence: TGTGCCACCAGCAGAGATCTCCGAGGCGGTAATGAGCAGTTCTTC. It specifies CATSRDLRGGNEQFF. The chain carries TRBV15 and TRBJ2-1, with D uncertain. Trimming pared 0 bases from V and 7 bases from J, leaving 13 bases between. Germline V CDR1 and CDR2: LNHNV, YYDKDF (reference sequence). The CDR3 runs 15 residues.

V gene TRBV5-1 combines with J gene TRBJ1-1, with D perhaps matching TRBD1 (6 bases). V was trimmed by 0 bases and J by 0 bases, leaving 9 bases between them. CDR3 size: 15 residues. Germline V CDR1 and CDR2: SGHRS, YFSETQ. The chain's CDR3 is CASSLVRGMNTEAFF. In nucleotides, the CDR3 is TGCGCCAGCAGCTTGGTCAGGGGAATGAACACTGAAGCTTTCTTT.